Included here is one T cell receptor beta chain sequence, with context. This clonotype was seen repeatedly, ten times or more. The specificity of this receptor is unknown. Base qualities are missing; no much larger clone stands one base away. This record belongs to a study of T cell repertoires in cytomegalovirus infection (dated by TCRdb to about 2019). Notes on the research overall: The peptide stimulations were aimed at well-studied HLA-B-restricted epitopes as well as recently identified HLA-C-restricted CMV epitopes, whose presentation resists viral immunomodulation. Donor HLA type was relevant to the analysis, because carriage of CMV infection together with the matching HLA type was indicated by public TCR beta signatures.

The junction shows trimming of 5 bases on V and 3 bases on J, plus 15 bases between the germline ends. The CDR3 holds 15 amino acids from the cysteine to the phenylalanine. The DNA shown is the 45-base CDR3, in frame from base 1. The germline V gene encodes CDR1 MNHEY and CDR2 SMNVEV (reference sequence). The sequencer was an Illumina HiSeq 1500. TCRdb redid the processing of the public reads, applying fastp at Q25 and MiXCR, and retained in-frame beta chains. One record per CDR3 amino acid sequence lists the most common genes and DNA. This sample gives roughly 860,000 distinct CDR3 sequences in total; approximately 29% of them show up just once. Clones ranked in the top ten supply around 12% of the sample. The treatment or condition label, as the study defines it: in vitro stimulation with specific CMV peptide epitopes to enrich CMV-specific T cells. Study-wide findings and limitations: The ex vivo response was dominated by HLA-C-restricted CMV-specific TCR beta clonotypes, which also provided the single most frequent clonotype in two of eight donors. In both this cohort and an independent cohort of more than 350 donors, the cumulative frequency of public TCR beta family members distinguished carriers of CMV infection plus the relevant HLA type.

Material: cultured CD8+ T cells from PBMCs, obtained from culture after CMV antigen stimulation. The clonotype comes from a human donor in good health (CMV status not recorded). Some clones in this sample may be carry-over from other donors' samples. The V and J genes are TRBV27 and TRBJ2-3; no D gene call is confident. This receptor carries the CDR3 CASSRTPRGTDTQYF. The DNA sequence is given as TGTGCCAGCAGTAGGACCCCTAGAGGTACAGATACGCAGTATTTT.